This paragraph covers one TCR beta chain sequence. This sample is part of a study of T-cell reconstitution after alpha-beta-depleted transplantation in children. There are 15 residues in the CDR3. V shed 5 bases, J shed 2 bases, and the junction held 8 bases outside the gene matches. It was with unique molecular identifiers that the TCRbeta library was prepared. In TCRdb, the PCR reads were re-called with MiXCR into one record per CDR3 protein. The profile shows under 300,000 distinct CDR3 sequences, about 8.8% of them singletons. The chain couples TRBV12-3 or TRBV12-4 to TRBJ1-1; TRBD1 agrees at 7 bases. This specimen consisted of PBMCs from the stem cell graft donor, obtained from the stem cell graft. This clonotype originated in a human donor who donated a stem cell graft to a child with SCID. CDR3 in amino acids: CASSPLPGGNTEAFF. DNA for the CDR3: TGTGCCAGCAGTCCCCTGCCAGGGGGAAACACTGAAGCTTTCTTT.